These 7 T cell receptor beta chains share one sample of origin, sequenced in a study of spatial heterogeneity in lung cancer. Indicated time point: sample taken at primary tumor resection. One entry per CDR3 protein, called by TCRdb with MiXCR from the 5' RACE reads. Here the sample spans 20,000 to 30,000 distinct CDR3 sequences, approximately 4.8% being singletons. Specimen: PBMCs, collected at surgery. Receptors were obtained from a male donor with early-stage non-small cell lung cancer.

This clonotype was seen ten or more times. The chain uses TRBV20-1 and TRBJ2-7; 12 positions agree with TRBD1. This CDR3 is built from 15 residues. CDR1 and CDR2 from the germline V gene are DFQATT and SNEGSKA (reference sequence). Trimming at V came to 0 bases and at J to 7 bases, leaving 7 bases not matched to a gene. The CDR3: CSARDGGQGAREQYF. CDR3 nucleotide sequence: TGCAGTGCTAGAGATGGGGGACAGGGGGCGCGAGAGCAGTACTTC.

The table lists this clonotype with many counts. The genes are TRBV11-2 and TRBJ1-2, with a weak D call TRBD1 (5 bases). Trimming left V 2 bases short and J 8 bases short, with 12 bases between. The CDR3 totals 13 residues. CDR1 is SGHAT, CDR2 FQNNGV, per germline. This chain's CDR3 is CASSLWGDGGYTF. In nucleotides, the CDR3 is TGTGCCAGCAGCTTATGGGGGGATGGCGGCTACACCTTC.

Ten or more counts support this clonotype. In DNA form, the CDR3 reads TGTGCCAGCAGCCAGAACAGGGGAGCCTATAATTCACCCCTCCACTTT. Residues: CASSQNRGAYNSPLHF. V and J are TRBV3-1 and TRBJ1-6, with 7 bases lining up with TRBD1. Germline V gene lookup returns CDR1 LGHDT and CDR2 YNNKEL (reference sequence). The CDR3 consists of 16 residues. V shed 3 bases, J shed 2 bases, and the junction held 4 bases outside the gene matches.

This clonotype appeared many times. The rearrangement links TRBV5-1 to TRBJ2-1; 9 bases fit TRBD1. Germline trimming cut 0 bases from V and 4 bases from J; bases unmatched to any gene: 5. The CDR3 is 16 residues long. In germline, CDR1 is SGHRS, CDR2 YFSETQ. The CDR3 here is CASSLDGQGLYNEQFF. The DNA of the CDR3 is TGCGCCAGCAGCTTGGACGGACAGGGGTTATACAATGAGCAGTTCTTC.

This clonotype was seen many times. V and J are TRBV6-5 and TRBJ2-7, with TRBD1 matching 7 bases. Germline loops: CDR1 MNHEY, CDR2 SVGAGI. The trim removed 5 bases at V and 0 bases at J, leaving 10 bases unmatched. The CDR3 length is 16 residues. CDR3 residues: CASSKRIDRVSYEQYF. The DNA for the CDR3 is TGTGCCAGCAGTAAAAGAATCGACAGGGTCTCCTACGAGCAGTACTTC.

This clonotype was recorded at least ten times. The J gene is TRBJ2-7, the V gene TRBV6-6, with D perhaps TRBD1 or TRBD2 (7 bases each). Germline V lookup: CDR1 MNHNY, CDR2 SVGAGI (reference sequence). V lost 6 bases to trimming and J lost 5 bases, with 20 bases between them. The CDR3 sequence is 15 residues long. CDR3 sequence: CASSHQFRGGNEQYF. CDR3 sequence (DNA): TGTGCCAGCAGCCATCAATTCAGGGGGGGGAACGAGCAGTACTTC.

This clonotype was counted at least ten times. The genes are TRBV3-1 and TRBJ2-1; 7 bases align to TRBD2. The V segment lost 6 bases and the J segment 0 bases; nucleotides outside the gene matches: 5. Germline assignment: CDR1 LGHDT and CDR2 YNNKEL (reference sequence). CDR3 length equals 15 residues. The CDR3 DNA sequence: TGTGCCAGCAGACTCGGGGGGAGCTCCTACAATGAGCAGTTCTTC. Amino acid sequence: CASRLGGSSYNEQFF.